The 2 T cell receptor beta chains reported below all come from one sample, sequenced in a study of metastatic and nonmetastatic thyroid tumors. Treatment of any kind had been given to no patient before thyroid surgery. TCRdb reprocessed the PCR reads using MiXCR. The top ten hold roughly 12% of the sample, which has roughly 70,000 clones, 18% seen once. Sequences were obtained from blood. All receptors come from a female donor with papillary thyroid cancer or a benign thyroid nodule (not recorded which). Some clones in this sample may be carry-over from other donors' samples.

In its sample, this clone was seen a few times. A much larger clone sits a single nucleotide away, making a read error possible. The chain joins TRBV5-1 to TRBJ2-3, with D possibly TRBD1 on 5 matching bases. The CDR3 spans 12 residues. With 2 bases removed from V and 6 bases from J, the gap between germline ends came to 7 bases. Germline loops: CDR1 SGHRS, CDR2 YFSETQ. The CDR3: CASSFGADTQYF. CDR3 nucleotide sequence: TGCGCCAGCAGCTTTGGGGCGGATACGCAGTATTTT.

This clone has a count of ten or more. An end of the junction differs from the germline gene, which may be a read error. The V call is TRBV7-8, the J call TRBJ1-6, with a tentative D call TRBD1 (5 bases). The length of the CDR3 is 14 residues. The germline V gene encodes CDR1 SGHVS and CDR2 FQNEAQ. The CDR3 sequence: CASSLIDSSSPFHF. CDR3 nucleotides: TGTGCCAGCAGCTTAATCGACAGCAGTTCACCCTTCCACTTT.